The source of this T cell receptor (beta chain) is a study of OX40 agonist ivuxolimab in advanced cancers. Regarding the study as a whole: In the 0.1-3.0 mg/kg groups, partial responders showed among the lowest expansion.

Profiling relied on immunoSEQ multiplex PCR, and the TCRdb table lists in-frame clones only, not all of them. The table records tens of thousands of clones, around 86% of them present only once. Worth noting for this clone: Its antigen remains unknown.

The CDR3 is 15 amino acids. V gave up 5 bases and J gave up 0 bases, with 14 bases separating them. Germline values: CDR1 LNHDA, CDR2 SQIVND (reference sequence). The origin of this receptor is an adult with an advanced solid tumor such as melanoma, head and neck, liver or kidney cancer. The sequences come from CD4+ or CD8+ T cells sorted from blood, collected in a trial of the OX40 agonist ivuxolimab. The rearrangement joins TRBV19 to TRBJ2-7, with D possibly matching TRBD1 (5 bases). This chain's CDR3 is CASSGAERSSYEQYF. The CDR3 nucleotides read TGTGCCAGTAGTGGGGCGGAAAGGAGCTCCTACGAGCAGTACTTC.